This T cell receptor (beta chain) is from a study of CD8 T cell repertoires and HIV-1 epitope variants. Overall study context: T cells were stimulated with Twenty-five Gag and Nef peptides separately. Controls were a CMV, EBV and flu pool, Ebola AY9, and no peptide.

Findings and limits, study-wide: Most of the nine antigen-specific clonotypes appeared cross-reactive to autologous or escape variants.

A word on this clone: Its target is unknown.

The CDR3 is made up of 11 amino acids. CDR1 is SEHNR and CDR2 is FQNEAQ in the germline V gene (reference sequence). Trimming cost V 4 bases and J 4 bases, with 1 base left between them. On the immunoSEQ platform, TCR beta CDR3s were sequenced at survey depth. The protocol was immunoSEQ multiplex PCR, while the TCRdb copy is restricted to in-frame clones and leaves out a portion. The repertoire consists of 4,900 or so clones, with 65% to 70% occurring once and the leading ten covering more than 40%. This TCR came from a male donor with HIV. J is TRBJ2-2 and V is TRBV7-9; no clear D. The sequencing sample was made of cultured CD8+ T cells derived from PBMCs. CDR3: CASSSTGELFF. In DNA, the CDR3 is TGTGCCAGCAGCTCCACCGGGGAGCTGTTTTTT.